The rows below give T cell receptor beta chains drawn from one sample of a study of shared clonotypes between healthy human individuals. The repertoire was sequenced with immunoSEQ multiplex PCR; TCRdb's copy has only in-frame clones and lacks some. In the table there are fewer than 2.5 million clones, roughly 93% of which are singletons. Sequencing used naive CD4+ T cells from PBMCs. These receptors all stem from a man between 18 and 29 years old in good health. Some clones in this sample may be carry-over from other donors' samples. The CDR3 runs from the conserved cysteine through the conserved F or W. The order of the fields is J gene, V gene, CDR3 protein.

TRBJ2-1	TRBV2	CASSPDPVYSYNEQFF
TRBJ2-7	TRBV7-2	CASSLGPPSGSYEQYF
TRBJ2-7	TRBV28	CASSFGTGYFRPYEQYF
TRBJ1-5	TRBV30	CAWSRYLGASQHF
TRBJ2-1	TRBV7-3	CASSADRVGNEQFF
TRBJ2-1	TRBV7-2	CASSWDRSYNEQFF
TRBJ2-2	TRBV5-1	CASSSSGRAGTGELFF
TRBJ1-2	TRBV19	CASSIGGTGYGYTF
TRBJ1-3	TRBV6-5	CASSSGGSGNTIYF
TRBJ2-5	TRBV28	CASSRETQYF
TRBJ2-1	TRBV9	CASSVEGDYYNEQFF
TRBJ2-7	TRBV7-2	CASSFRGGDYEQYF
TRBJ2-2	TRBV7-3	CASSPGPYTGELFF
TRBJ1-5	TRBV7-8	CASSPLYPSNQPQHF
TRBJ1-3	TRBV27	CASSRGITGAHSGNTIYF
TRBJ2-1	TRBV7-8	CASSSYRGPSSYNEQFF
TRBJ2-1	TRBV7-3	CASSLRLAGFGNEQFF
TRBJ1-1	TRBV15	CATSRDRGQGRNTEAFF
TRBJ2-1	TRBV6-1	CASTRLASSYNEQFF
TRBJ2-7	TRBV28	CASSLAGESAYEQYF
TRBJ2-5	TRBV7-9	CASSLGPRGPRPKTQYF
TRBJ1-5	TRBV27	CASSLSGTGTFSNQPQHF
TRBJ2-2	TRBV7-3	CASSLMAGGPANTGELFF
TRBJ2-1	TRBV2	CAIPGTRQDEQFF
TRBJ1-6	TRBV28	CASITDGNSPLHF
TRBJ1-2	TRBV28	CASRAGGYGYTF
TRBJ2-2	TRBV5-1	CASSLLGGGDTGELFF
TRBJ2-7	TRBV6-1	CASRRGGGRFDEQYF
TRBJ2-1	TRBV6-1	CASILFPTGNEQFF
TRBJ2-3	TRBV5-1	CASSLAGAGDTQYF
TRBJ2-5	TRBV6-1	CASSEGTSGRETQYF
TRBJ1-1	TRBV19	CASSRRQGSTEAFF
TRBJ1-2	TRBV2	CASSPDRGHGYTF
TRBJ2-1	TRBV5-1	CASSPTAGLAALWEFF
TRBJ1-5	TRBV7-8	CASSVSGTASNQPQHF
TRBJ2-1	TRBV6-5	CASSYGAGGGYNEQFF
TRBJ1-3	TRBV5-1	CASSLGLPSGNTIYF
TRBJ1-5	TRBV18	CASSQRQISNQPQHF
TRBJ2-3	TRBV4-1	CASSQATWGLGTDTQYF
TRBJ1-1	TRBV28	CASSPALGWGTEAFF
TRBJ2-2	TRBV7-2	CASSRNSGTGGELFF
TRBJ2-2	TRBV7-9	CASSYTTGELFF
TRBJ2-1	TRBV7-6	CASSFGLADNNEQFF
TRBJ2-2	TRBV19	CASKMSGVNTGELFF
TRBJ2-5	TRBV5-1	CASSLIQGQETQYF
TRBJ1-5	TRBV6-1	CASSEANRLYSNQPQHF
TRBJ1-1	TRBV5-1	CASRLVPGDTEAFF
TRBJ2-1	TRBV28	CASSGGRDEQFF
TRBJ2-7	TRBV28	CASSPLESYEQYF
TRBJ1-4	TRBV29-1	CSVGWGNGEKLFF
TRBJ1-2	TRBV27	CASRLTGAKYGYTF
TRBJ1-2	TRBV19	CASSSQGGSNYGYTF
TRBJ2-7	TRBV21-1	CASSKVGHQLSYEQYF
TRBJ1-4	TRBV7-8	CASSPRQGAKEKLFF
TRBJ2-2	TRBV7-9	CASSLGLGQGSTGELFF
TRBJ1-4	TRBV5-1	CASSLAPDRGAEKLFF
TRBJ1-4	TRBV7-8	CASSLERLGATNEKLFF
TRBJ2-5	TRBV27	CASSLYSRRGETQYF
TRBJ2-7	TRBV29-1	CSVTGRRPVWSGSSSYEQYF